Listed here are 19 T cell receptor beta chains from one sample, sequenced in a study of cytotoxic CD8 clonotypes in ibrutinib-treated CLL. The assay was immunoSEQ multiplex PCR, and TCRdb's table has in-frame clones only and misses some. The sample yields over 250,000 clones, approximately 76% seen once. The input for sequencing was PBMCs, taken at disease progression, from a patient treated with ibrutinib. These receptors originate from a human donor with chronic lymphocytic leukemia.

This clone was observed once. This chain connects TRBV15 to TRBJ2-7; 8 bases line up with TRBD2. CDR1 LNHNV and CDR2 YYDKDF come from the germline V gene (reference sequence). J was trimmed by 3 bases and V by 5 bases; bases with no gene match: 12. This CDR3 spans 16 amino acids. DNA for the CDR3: TGTGCCACCAGCCATGGGAGTAGCGGGAAATTCTACGAGCAGTACTTC. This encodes CATSHGSSGKFYEQYF.

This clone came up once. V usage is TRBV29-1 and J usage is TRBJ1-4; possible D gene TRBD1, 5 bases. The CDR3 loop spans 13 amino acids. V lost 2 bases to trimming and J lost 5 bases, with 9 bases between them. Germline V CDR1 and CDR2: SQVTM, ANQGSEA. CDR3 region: CSVESRDNEKLFF. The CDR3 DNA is TGCAGCGTTGAAAGTAGGGACAATGAAAAACTGTTTTTT.

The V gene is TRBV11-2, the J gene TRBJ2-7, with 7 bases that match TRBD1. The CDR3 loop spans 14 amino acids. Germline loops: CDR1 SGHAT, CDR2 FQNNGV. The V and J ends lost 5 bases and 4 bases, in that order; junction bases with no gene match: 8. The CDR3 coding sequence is TGTGCCAGCAGCAAACTAGGGGGCCCTTACGAGCAGTACTTC. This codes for CASSKLGGPYEQYF.

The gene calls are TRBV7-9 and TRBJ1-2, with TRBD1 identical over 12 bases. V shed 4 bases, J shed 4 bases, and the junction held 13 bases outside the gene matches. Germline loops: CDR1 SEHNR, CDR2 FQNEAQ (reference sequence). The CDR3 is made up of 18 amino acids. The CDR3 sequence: CASSSGPGTGGRRYGYTF. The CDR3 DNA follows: TGTGCCAGCAGCTCGGGGCCCGGGACAGGGGGCAGGCGCTATGGCTACACCTTC.

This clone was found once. CDR3: CASSGAGEGSDTQYF. DNA of the CDR3: TGTGCCAGCAGCGGGGCGGGAGAGGGGTCAGATACGCAGTATTTT. This chain joins TRBV5-4 and TRBJ2-3; 7 nucleotides line up with TRBD2. This CDR3 is built from 15 residues. Unmatched junction bases numbered 9, after V lost 4 bases and J lost 4 bases. Germline CDR1 is SGHNT and CDR2 is YYREEE (reference sequence).

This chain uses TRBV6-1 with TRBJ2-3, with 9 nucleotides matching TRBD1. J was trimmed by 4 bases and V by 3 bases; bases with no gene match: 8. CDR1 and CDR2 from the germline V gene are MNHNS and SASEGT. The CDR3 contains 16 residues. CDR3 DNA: TGTGCCAGCAGTGAGACCCGACAGGGGGGGGCAGATACGCAGTATTTT. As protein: CASSETRQGGADTQYF.

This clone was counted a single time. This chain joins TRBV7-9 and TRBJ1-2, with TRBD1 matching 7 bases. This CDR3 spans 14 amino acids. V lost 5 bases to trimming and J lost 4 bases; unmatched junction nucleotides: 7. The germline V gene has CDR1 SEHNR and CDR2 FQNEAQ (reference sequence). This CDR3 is CASSHDRASYGYTF. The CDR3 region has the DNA TGTGCCAGCAGCCACGACAGGGCCTCCTATGGCTACACCTTC. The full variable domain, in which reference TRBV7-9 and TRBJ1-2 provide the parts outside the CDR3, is DTGVSQNPRHKITKRGQNVTFRCDPISEHNRLYWYRQTLGQGPEFLTYFQNEAQLEKSRLLSDRFSAERPKGSFSTLEIQRTEQGDSAMYLCASSHDRASYGYTFGSGTRLTVV.

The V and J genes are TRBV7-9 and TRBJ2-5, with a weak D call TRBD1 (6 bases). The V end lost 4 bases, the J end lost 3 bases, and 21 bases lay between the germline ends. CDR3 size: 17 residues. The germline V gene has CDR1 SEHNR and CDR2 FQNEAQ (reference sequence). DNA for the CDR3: TGTGCCAGCAGCTCCCCCGCCGCCCCCAGGGGTGAAGAGACCCAGTACTTC. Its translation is CASSSPAAPRGEETQYF.

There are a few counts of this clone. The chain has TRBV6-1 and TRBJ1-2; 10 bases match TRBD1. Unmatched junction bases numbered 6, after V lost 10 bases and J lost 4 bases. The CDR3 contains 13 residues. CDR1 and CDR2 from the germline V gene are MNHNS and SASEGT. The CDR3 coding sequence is TGTGCCATCGACAGGGGGCGGGGCTATGGCTACACCTTC. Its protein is CAIDRGRGYGYTF.

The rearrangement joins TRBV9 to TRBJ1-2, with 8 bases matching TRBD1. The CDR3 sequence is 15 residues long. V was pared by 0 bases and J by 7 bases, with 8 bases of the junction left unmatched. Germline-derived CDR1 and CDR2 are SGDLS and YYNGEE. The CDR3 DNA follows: TGTGCCAGCAGCGTAGATTGGTCAGGGGGCAGTGGCTACACCTTC. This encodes CASSVDWSGGSGYTF.

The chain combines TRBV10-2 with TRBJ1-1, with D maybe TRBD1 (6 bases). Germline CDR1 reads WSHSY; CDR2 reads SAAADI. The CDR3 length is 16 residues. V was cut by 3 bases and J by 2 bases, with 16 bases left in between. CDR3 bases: TGCGCCAGCAGTGAAGCAGGGGCGATAGGTAACACTGAAGCTTTCTTT. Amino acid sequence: CASSEAGAIGNTEAFF.

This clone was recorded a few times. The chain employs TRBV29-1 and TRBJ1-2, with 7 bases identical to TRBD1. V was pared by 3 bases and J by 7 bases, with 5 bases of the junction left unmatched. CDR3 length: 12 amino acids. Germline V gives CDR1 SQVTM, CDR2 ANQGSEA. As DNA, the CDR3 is TGCAGCGTTGATCACAGGGGACTTGGCTACACCTTC. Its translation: CSVDHRGLGYTF.

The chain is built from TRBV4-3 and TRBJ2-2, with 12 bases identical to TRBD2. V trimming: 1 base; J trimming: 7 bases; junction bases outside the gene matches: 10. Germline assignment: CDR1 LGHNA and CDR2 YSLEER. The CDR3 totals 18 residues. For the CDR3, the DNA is TGCGCCAGCAGCCAAGCACTAGCGGGAGGCCTCCTGGGCGGGGAGCTGTTTTTT. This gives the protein CASSQALAGGLLGGELFF.

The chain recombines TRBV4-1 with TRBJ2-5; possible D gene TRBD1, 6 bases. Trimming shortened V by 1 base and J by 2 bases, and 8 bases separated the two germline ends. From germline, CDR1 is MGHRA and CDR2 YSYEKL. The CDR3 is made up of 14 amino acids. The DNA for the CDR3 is TGCGCCAGCAGCCAAGGGACAGTTCAAGAGACCCAGTACTTC. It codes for CASSQGTVQETQYF.

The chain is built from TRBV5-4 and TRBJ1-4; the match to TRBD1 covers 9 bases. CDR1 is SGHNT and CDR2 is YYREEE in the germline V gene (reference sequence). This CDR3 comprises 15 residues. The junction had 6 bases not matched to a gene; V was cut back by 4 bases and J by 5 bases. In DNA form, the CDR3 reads TGTGCCAGCAGCGCCACCGGGACAGGGAATGAAAAACTGTTTTTT. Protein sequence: CASSATGTGNEKLFF.

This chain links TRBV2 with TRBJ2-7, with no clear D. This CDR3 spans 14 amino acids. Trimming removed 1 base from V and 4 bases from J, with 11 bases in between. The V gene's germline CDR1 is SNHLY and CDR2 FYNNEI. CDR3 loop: CASSEGLPKYEQYF. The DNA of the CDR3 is TGTGCCAGCAGTGAAGGCCTCCCAAAGTACGAGCAGTACTTC.

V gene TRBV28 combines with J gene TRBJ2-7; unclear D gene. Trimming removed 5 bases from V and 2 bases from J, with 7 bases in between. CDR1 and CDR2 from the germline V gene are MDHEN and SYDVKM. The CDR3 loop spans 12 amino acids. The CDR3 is CASSMIAYEQYF. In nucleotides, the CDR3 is TGTGCCAGCAGTATGATTGCCTACGAGCAGTACTTC. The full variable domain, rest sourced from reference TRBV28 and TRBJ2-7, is DVKVTQSSRYLVKRTGEKVFLECVQDMDHENMFWYRQDPGLGLRLIYFSYDVKMKEKGDIPEGYSVSREKKERFSLILESASTNQTSMYLCASSMIAYEQYFGPGTRLTVT.

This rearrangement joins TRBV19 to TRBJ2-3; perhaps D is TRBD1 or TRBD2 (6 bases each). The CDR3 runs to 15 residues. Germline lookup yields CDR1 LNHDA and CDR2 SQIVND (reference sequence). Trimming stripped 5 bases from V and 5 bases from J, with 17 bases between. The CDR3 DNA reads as TGTGCCAGTAGTCCAGTAACGGGGGCGTTAGATACGCAGTATTTT. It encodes CASSPVTGALDTQYF.

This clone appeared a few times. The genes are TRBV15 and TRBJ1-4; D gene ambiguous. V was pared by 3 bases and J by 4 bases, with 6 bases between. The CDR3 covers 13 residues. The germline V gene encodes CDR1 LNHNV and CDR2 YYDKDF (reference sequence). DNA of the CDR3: TGTGCCACCAGCAGGCACGGTAATGAAAAACTGTTTTTT. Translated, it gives CATSRHGNEKLFF.